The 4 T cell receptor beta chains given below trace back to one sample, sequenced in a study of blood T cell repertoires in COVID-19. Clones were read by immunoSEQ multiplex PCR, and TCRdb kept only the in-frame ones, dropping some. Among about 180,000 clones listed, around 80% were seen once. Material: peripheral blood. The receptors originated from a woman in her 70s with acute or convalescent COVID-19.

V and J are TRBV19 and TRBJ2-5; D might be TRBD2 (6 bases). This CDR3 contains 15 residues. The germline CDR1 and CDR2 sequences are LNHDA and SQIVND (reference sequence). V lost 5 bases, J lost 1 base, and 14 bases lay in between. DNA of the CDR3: TGTGCCAGTAGTCGTACCGGCGGGACCCAAGAGACCCAGTACTTC. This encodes CASSRTGGTQETQYF.

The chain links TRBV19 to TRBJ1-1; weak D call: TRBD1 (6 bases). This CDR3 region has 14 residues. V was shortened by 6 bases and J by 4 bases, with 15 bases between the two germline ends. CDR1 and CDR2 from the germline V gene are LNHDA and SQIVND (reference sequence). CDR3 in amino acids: CASSPQKDSTEAFF. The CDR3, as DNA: TGTGCCAGTAGCCCGCAAAAGGACAGCACTGAAGCTTTCTTT. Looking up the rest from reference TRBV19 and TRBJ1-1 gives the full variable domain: DGGITQSPKYLFRKEGQNVTLSCEQNLNHDAMYWYRQDPGQGLRLIYYSQIVNDFQKGDIAEGYSVSREKKESFPLTVTSAQKNPTAFYLCASSPQKDSTEAFFGQGTRLTVV.

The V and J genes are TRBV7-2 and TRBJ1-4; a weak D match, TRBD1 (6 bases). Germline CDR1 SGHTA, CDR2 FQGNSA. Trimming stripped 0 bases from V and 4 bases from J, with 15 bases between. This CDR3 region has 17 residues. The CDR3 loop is CASSLARRGAGNEKLFF. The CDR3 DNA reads TGTGCCAGCAGCTTAGCCCGCCGGGGGGCTGGTAATGAAAAACTGTTTTTT. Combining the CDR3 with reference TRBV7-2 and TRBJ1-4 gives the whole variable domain GAGVSQSPSNKVTEKGKDVELRCDPISGHTALYWYRQSLGQGLEFLIYFQGNSAPDKSGLPSDRFSAERTGGSVSTLTIQRTQQEDSAVYLCASSLARRGAGNEKLFFGSGTQLSVL.

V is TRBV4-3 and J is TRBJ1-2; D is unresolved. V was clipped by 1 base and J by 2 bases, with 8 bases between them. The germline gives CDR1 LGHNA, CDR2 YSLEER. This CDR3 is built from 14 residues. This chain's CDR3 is CASSQAGTNYGYTF. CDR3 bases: TGCGCCAGCAGCCAAGCAGGAACGAACTATGGCTACACCTTC.